These T cell receptor beta chains were read from a single sample in a study of blood T cell repertoires in COVID-19. Measured with immunoSEQ multiplex PCR; TCRdb has only the in-frame clones, and not every one. This sample has around 200,000 clones, with 83% found just once. Sequencing input: peripheral blood. Receptors originate from a woman aged 25 to 45 with COVID-19, enrolled during active disease. Each CDR3 is given with its conserved first and last residue. The D gene is left open where the match is weak. Rows may omit the clone size; those that give it use once, few, many or a size class.

d_call: TRBD2
clone_size: .
v_call: TRBV7-3
j_call: TRBJ2-1
cdr3_nt: TGTGCCAGCAGCCCAACTAGCGCGATCAGCAATGAGCAGTTCTTC
cdr3_aa: CASSPTSAISNEQFF

d_call: TRBD2
clone_size: few
v_call: TRBV12-3/TRBV12-4
j_call: TRBJ2-5
cdr3_nt: TGTGCCAGCAGCACCCTTTCGGGGGGGCCCCAGTACTTC
cdr3_aa: CASSTLSGGPQYF

d_call: TRBD1
clone_size: .
v_call: TRBV19
j_call: TRBJ2-3
cdr3_nt: TGTGCCAGTAGTTTACAGGGGCCCCCCTCCACAGATACGCAGTATTTT
cdr3_aa: CASSLQGPPSTDTQYF

d_call: .
clone_size: .
v_call: TRBV7-2
j_call: TRBJ1-2
cdr3_nt: TGTGCCAGCAGGCGTCAGGGCGGAGCAGGAGATGGCTACACCTTC
cdr3_aa: CASRRQGGAGDGYTF

d_call: .
clone_size: .
v_call: TRBV7-3
j_call: TRBJ2-1
cdr3_nt: TGTGCCAGCAGCGCGGGCTCCTACAATGAGCAGTTCTTC
cdr3_aa: CASSAGSYNEQFF

d_call: TRBD1
clone_size: .
v_call: TRBV9
j_call: TRBJ2-1
cdr3_nt: TGTGCCAGCAGCGCAGACCTTACAGGGGCCCCCTACAATGAGCAGTTCTTC
cdr3_aa: CASSADLTGAPYNEQFF

d_call: TRBD1
clone_size: .
v_call: TRBV7-9
j_call: TRBJ1-5
cdr3_nt: TGTGCCAGCACCAAAGGACAGGGGCGCAATCAGCCCCAGCATTTT
cdr3_aa: CASTKGQGRNQPQHF

d_call: TRBD1
clone_size: .
v_call: TRBV6-5
j_call: TRBJ2-7
cdr3_nt: TGTGCCAGCAGTTCCACCCCTACAGGGGTCCTTGAGCAGTACTTC
cdr3_aa: CASSSTPTGVLEQYF

d_call: TRBD1
clone_size: .
v_call: TRBV7-9
j_call: TRBJ1-2
cdr3_nt: TGTGCCAGCAGCTATCACCGGGACAGGGGAGGAAAGGGTGGCTACACCTTC
cdr3_aa: CASSYHRDRGGKGGYTF

d_call: .
clone_size: .
v_call: TRBV4-3
j_call: TRBJ1-2
cdr3_nt: TGCGCCAGCAGCCAAGATAGGGTGCGGGCAGCGGGTCGAGGCTACACCTTC
cdr3_aa: CASSQDRVRAAGRGYTF

d_call: .
clone_size: .
v_call: TRBV19
j_call: TRBJ1-2
cdr3_nt: TGTGCCAGTAGTATAGGGGGGGGTCGTTCGATTGGCTACACCTTC
cdr3_aa: CASSIGGGRSIGYTF

d_call: .
clone_size: .
v_call: TRBV19
j_call: TRBJ2-2
cdr3_nt: TGTGCCAGTAGCACAGGTTTATCCGGGGAGCTGTTTTTT
cdr3_aa: CASSTGLSGELFF

d_call: .
clone_size: .
v_call: TRBV9
j_call: TRBJ2-3
cdr3_nt: TGTGCCAGCAGCGTAGGTCTACAGTCTAGCACAGATACGCAGTATTTT
cdr3_aa: CASSVGLQSSTDTQYF

d_call: TRBD2
clone_size: .
v_call: TRBV5-1
j_call: TRBJ2-5
cdr3_nt: TGCGCCAGCAGCTTGGCCGGGGGGGAAGAGACCCAGTACTTC
cdr3_aa: CASSLAGGEETQYF

d_call: .
clone_size: .
v_call: TRBV12-3/TRBV12-4
j_call: TRBJ1-5
cdr3_nt: TGTGCCAGCAGGTCCACAGGGAATCAGCCCCAGCATTTT
cdr3_aa: CASRSTGNQPQHF

d_call: TRBD1
clone_size: .
v_call: TRBV4-3
j_call: TRBJ1-2
cdr3_nt: TGCGCCAGCAGCCAAGACTTGACAGGGCGAGGCTACACCTTC
cdr3_aa: CASSQDLTGRGYTF

d_call: .
clone_size: .
v_call: TRBV9
j_call: TRBJ2-2
cdr3_nt: TGTGCCAGCAGCGTAGATGTGGGGCCGGGCACCGGGGAGCTGTTTTTT
cdr3_aa: CASSVDVGPGTGELFF

d_call: .
clone_size: .
v_call: TRBV19
j_call: TRBJ1-1
cdr3_nt: TGTGCCAGTTCACTTAGACTGTCCGGGGGAGCTTTCTTT
cdr3_aa: CASSLRLSGGAFF

d_call: .
clone_size: .
v_call: TRBV21-1
j_call: TRBJ2-5
cdr3_nt: TGTGCCAGCAGCAATGCGGGACAGGATTACCAAGAGACCCAGTACTTC
cdr3_aa: CASSNAGQDYQETQYF

d_call: .
clone_size: .
v_call: TRBV18
j_call: TRBJ2-3
cdr3_nt: TGTGCCAGCTCACCACAGGCAGGGAGCACAGATACGCAGTATTTT
cdr3_aa: CASSPQAGSTDTQYF

d_call: .
clone_size: .
v_call: TRBV10-3
j_call: TRBJ2-3
cdr3_nt: TGTGCCATCAGTGACCTTCCAGATACGCAGTATTTT
cdr3_aa: CAISDLPDTQYF

d_call: TRBD1
clone_size: .
v_call: TRBV10-3
j_call: TRBJ1-5
cdr3_nt: TGTGCCATCAGTGAGTTAGGACAGGGAGGTCAGCCCCAGCATTTT
cdr3_aa: CAISELGQGGQPQHF

d_call: .
clone_size: many
v_call: TRBV19
j_call: TRBJ2-5
cdr3_nt: TGTGCCAGTAGTATAGACTGGGCGGAGACCCAGTACTTC
cdr3_aa: CASSIDWAETQYF

d_call: TRBD1
clone_size: .
v_call: TRBV7-3
j_call: TRBJ1-1
cdr3_nt: TGTGCCAGCAGCGTGGCACAGGGGCACGAGTATGCTTTCTTT
cdr3_aa: CASSVAQGHEYAFF

d_call: .
clone_size: many
v_call: TRBV6-6
j_call: TRBJ1-2
cdr3_nt: TGTGCCAGCAGTCCCACCGTAGAGGGAACGGACTATGGCTACACCTTC
cdr3_aa: CASSPTVEGTDYGYTF

d_call: .
clone_size: .
v_call: TRBV7-2
j_call: TRBJ1-2
cdr3_nt: TGTGCCAGCAGCTTGTACAGGGTAGAAGGCTACACCTTC
cdr3_aa: CASSLYRVEGYTF

d_call: .
clone_size: .
v_call: TRBV7-3
j_call: TRBJ2-2
cdr3_nt: TGTGCCAGCAGCTTAGTAGCGGAGAACACCGGGGAGCTGTTTTTT
cdr3_aa: CASSLVAENTGELFF

d_call: TRBD1
clone_size: .
v_call: TRBV12-3/TRBV12-4
j_call: TRBJ2-7
cdr3_nt: TGTGCCAGCAGTCCCGGGACAGGGGGCGAGCAGTACTTC
cdr3_aa: CASSPGTGGEQYF

d_call: .
clone_size: few
v_call: TRBV4-1
j_call: TRBJ1-2
cdr3_nt: TGCGCCAGCAGCCAAGGCAGGGAAAGCTATGGCTACACCTTC
cdr3_aa: CASSQGRESYGYTF

d_call: .
clone_size: .
v_call: TRBV10-3
j_call: TRBJ2-3
cdr3_nt: TGTGCCATCAGGACAGCCACAGATACGCAGTATTTT
cdr3_aa: CAIRTATDTQYF

d_call: .
clone_size: .
v_call: TRBV11-2
j_call: TRBJ1-1
cdr3_nt: TGTGCCAGCAGCCCAATGGGGCCTGAAGCTTTCTTT
cdr3_aa: CASSPMGPEAFF

d_call: .
clone_size: .
v_call: TRBV6-5
j_call: TRBJ2-2
cdr3_nt: TGTGCCAGCAGGAGTAGGGGGAACACCGGGGAGCTGTTTTTT
cdr3_aa: CASRSRGNTGELFF

d_call: TRBD1
clone_size: .
v_call: TRBV30
j_call: TRBJ1-3
cdr3_nt: TGTGCCTGGAGTATTAAACAGGGGGTTGGAAACACCATATATTTT
cdr3_aa: CAWSIKQGVGNTIYF

d_call: .
clone_size: .
v_call: TRBV7-3
j_call: TRBJ1-1
cdr3_nt: TGTGCCAGCAGCTTAGGGGGGACCAACACTGAAGCTTTCTTT
cdr3_aa: CASSLGGTNTEAFF

d_call: .
clone_size: .
v_call: TRBV2
j_call: TRBJ1-2
cdr3_nt: TGTGCCAGCAGTGAAGCGACCACCGGGGGGGGCTATGGCTACACCTTC
cdr3_aa: CASSEATTGGGYGYTF

d_call: TRBD2
clone_size: few
v_call: TRBV25-1
j_call: TRBJ2-1
cdr3_nt: TGTGCCAGCAGCGCGGCCCTAGCGGGATACAATGAGCAGTTCTTC
cdr3_aa: CASSAALAGYNEQFF

d_call: .
clone_size: few
v_call: TRBV2
j_call: TRBJ1-5
cdr3_nt: TGTGCCACCTCCCCGGCGGGACCTAGCAATCAGCCCCAGCATTTT
cdr3_aa: CATSPAGPSNQPQHF

d_call: TRBD2
clone_size: .
v_call: TRBV7-3
j_call: TRBJ2-7
cdr3_nt: TGTGCCAGCAGCTCCACGGGACTAGCTTCCTACGAGCAGTACTTC
cdr3_aa: CASSSTGLASYEQYF

d_call: .
clone_size: .
v_call: TRBV19
j_call: TRBJ2-1
cdr3_nt: TGTGCCAGTAGTACCAGAATGGAGAGAGGCTCCTACAATGAGCAGTTCTTC
cdr3_aa: CASSTRMERGSYNEQFF

d_call: .
clone_size: .
v_call: TRBV30
j_call: TRBJ1-3
cdr3_nt: TGTGCCTGGAGTGACGGGGGGAGAAGGAGAGACACCATATATTTT
cdr3_aa: CAWSDGGRRRDTIYF

d_call: TRBD1
clone_size: .
v_call: TRBV5-1
j_call: TRBJ2-1
cdr3_nt: TGCGCCAGCAGCTTGGGTGGGACAGGGGATTACTACAATGAGCAGTTCTTC
cdr3_aa: CASSLGGTGDYYNEQFF

d_call: TRBD1
clone_size: .
v_call: TRBV5-8
j_call: TRBJ1-2
cdr3_nt: TGTGCCAGCAGCGAGGGGACAGCAAGGTACCGGGATGGCTACACCTTC
cdr3_aa: CASSEGTARYRDGYTF